This T cell receptor beta chain is drawn from a study of shared clonotypes between healthy human individuals. With respect to this clone: Its antigen remains unidentified.

The CDR3 is made up of 15 amino acids. V was pared by 4 bases and J by 1 base, with 14 bases between. Looked up from germline, CDR1 is GTSNPN and CDR2 is SVGIG (reference sequence). General study findings and limits: The study generally estimated greater richness for naive than memory subsets.

Sequencing used immunoSEQ multiplex PCR; TCRdb keeps in-frame clones, though not all of them. The sample contains 2.3 million or so clones, about 92% of which appear only once. Material for sequencing was naive CD4+ T cells from PBMCs. This sample's subset: CD45RA+ positively selected. This TCR came from a man aged 18-30 years in good health. Some clones in this sample may be carry-over from other donors' samples. The J gene is TRBJ1-5, the V gene TRBV30; D is ambiguous. CDR3 protein: CAWNSYRASNQPQHF. CDR3 bases: TGTGCCTGGAACTCCTACCGGGCAAGCAATCAGCCCCAGCATTTT. The whole variable domain, remainder taken from reference TRBV30 and TRBJ1-5, is SQTIHQWPATLVQPVGSPLSLECTVEGTSNPNLYWYRQAAGRGLQLLFYSVGIGQISSEVPQNLSASRPQDRQFILSSKKLLLSDSGFYLCAWNSYRASNQPQHFGDGTRLSIL.